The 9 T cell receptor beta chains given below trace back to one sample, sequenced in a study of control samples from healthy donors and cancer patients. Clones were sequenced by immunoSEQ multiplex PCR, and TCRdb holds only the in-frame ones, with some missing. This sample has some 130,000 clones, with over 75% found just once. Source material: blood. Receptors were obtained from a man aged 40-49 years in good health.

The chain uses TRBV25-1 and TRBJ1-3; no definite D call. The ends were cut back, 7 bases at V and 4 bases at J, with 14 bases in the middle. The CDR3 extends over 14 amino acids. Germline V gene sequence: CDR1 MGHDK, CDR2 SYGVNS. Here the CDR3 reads CASTPVGSGNTIYF. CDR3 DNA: TGTGCCAGCACCCCGGTGGGAAGCGGAAACACCATATATTTT.

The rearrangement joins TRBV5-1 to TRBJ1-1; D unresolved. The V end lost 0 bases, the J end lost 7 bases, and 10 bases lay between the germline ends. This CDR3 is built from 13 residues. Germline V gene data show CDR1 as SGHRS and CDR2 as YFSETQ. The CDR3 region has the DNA TGCGCCAGCAGCTTGGCTTGGGAGGGTGAAGCTTTCTTT. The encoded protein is CASSLAWEGEAFF.

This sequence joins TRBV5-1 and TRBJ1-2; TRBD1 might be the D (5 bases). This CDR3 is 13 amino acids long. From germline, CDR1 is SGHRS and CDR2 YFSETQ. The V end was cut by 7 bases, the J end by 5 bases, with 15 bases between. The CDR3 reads CASGQQGEYGYTF. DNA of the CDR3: TGCGCCAGCGGCCAGCAGGGAGAGTATGGCTACACCTTC.

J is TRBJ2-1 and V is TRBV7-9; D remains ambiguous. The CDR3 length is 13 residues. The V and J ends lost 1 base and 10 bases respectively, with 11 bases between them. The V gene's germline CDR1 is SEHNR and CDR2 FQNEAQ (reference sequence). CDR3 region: CASSLGARREQFF. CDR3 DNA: TGTGCCAGCAGCTTAGGGGCCAGGAGAGAGCAGTTCTTC.

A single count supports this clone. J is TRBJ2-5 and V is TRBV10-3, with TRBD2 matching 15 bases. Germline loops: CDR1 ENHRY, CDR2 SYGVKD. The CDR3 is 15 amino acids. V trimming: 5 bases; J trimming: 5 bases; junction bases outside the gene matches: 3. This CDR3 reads CAISWTSGGVETQYF. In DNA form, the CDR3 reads TGTGCCATCAGTTGGACTAGCGGGGGGGTGGAGACCCAGTACTTC.

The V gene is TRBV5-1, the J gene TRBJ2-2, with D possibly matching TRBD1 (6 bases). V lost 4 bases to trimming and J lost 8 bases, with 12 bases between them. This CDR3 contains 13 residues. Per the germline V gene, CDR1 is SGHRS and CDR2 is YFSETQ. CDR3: CASSQDREGELFF. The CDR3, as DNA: TGCGCCAGCAGCCAGGACAGAGAAGGGGAGCTGTTTTTT.

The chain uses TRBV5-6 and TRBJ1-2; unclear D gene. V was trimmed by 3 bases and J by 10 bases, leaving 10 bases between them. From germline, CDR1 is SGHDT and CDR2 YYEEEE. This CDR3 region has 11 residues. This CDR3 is CASSSTVAYTF. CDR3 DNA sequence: TGTGCCAGCAGCTCGACGGTAGCCTACACCTTC. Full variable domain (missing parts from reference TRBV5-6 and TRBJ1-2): DAGVTQSPTHLIKTRGQQVTLRCSPKSGHDTVSWYQQALGQGPQFIFQYYEEEERQRGNFPDRFSGHQFPNYSSELNVNALLLGDSALYLCASSSTVAYTFGSGTRLTVV.

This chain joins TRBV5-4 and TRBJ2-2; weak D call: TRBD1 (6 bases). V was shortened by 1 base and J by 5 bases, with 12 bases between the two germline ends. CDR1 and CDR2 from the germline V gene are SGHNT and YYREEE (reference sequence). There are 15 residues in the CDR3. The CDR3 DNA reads TGTGCCAGCAGCTTGAGGGCAGGGGAAACCGGGGAGCTGTTTTTT. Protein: CASSLRAGETGELFF.

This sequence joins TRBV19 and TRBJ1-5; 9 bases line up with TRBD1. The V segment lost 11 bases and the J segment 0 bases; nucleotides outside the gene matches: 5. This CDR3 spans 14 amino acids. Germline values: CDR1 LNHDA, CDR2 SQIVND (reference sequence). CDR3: CAGGQGLSNQPQHF. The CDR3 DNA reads TGTGCCGGGGGACAGGGACTTAGCAATCAGCCCCAGCATTTT.